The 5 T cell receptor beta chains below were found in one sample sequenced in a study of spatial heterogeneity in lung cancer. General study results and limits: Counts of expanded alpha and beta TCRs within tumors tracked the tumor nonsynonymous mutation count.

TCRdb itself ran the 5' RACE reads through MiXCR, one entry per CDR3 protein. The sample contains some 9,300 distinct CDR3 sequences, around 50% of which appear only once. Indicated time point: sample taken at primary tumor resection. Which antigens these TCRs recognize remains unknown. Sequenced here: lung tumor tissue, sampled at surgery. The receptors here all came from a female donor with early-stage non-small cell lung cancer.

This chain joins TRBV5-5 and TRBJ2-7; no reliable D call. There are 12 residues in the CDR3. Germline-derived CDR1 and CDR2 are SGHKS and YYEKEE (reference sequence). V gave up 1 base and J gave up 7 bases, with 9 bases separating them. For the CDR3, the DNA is TGTGCCAGCAGCTTGTCCCGACGGGAGCAGTACTTC. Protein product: CASSLSRREQYF.

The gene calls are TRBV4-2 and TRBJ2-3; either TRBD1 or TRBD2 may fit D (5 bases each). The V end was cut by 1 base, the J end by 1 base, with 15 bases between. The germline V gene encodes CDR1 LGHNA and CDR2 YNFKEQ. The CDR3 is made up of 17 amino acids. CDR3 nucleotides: TGTGCCAGCAGCCAAGGTGTCGGGGCATCTGGCACAGATACGCAGTATTTT. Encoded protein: CASSQGVGASGTDTQYF.

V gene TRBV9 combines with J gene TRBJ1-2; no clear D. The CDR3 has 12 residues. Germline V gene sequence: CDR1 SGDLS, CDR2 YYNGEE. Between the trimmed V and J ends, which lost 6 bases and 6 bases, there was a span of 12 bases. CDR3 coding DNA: TGTGCCAGCAAAAGGGCCGCCGATGGCTACACCTTC. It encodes CASKRAADGYTF.

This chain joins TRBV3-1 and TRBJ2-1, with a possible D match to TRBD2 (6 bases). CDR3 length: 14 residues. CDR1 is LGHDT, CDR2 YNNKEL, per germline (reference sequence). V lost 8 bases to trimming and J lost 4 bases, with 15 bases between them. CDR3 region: CASAAAGGYNEQFF. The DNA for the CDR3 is TGTGCCAGCGCCGCGGCCGGGGGTTACAATGAGCAGTTCTTC.

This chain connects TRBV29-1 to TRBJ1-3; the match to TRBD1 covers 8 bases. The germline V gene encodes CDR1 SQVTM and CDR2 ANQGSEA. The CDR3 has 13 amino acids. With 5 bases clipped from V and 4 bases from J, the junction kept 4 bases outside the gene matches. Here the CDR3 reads CSVLTGAGNTIYF. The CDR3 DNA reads TGCAGCGTTCTGACAGGGGCAGGAAACACCATATATTTT.